Listed below are T cell receptor beta chains from one sample, sequenced in a study of cytomegalovirus exposure and HLA in healthy donors. Sequenced by immunoSEQ multiplex PCR; TCRdb stores in-frame clones only, minus some. The sample lists fewer than 140,000 clones; 71% were seen once. The sequenced sample was PBMCs. These receptors were taken from a female donor in good health and CMV-seronegative. Each CDR3 is given with its conserved first and last residue. A D gene is named only where the DNA matches it firmly. The size of a clone is reported for some rows only, either as once, few or many, or as a class for expanded clones.

clone size: NA
V gene: TRBV6-4
D gene: NA
J gene: TRBJ2-3
CDR3 protein: CASSSTTSPGDTQYF
CDR3 DNA: TGTGCCAGCAGCTCAACCACTAGCCCCGGGGATACGCAGTATTTT

clone size: few
V gene: TRBV2
D gene: NA
J gene: TRBJ2-5
CDR3 protein: CASRMILSETQYF
CDR3 DNA: TGTGCCAGCAGAATGATTTTAAGCGAGACCCAGTACTTC

clone size: once
V gene: TRBV11-3
D gene: NA
J gene: TRBJ1-1
CDR3 protein: CASSLEGVDTEAFF
CDR3 DNA: TGTGCCAGCAGCTTAGAAGGGGTCGACACTGAAGCTTTCTTT

clone size: NA
V gene: TRBV5-1
D gene: NA
J gene: TRBJ1-1
CDR3 protein: CASSLAGGGGNTEAFF
CDR3 DNA: TGCGCCAGCAGCTTGGCCGGGGGGGGAGGGAACACTGAAGCTTTCTTT

clone size: NA
V gene: TRBV6-5
D gene: TRBD2
J gene: TRBJ2-1
CDR3 protein: CASSRLSGSYNEQFF
CDR3 DNA: TGTGCCAGCAGCCGACTTAGCGGGAGCTACAATGAGCAGTTCTTC

clone size: NA
V gene: TRBV4-2
D gene: NA
J gene: TRBJ1-2
CDR3 protein: CASSQVADGDYGYTF
CDR3 DNA: TGTGCCAGCAGCCAAGTAGCGGACGGAGACTATGGCTACACCTTC

clone size: NA
V gene: TRBV7-3
D gene: NA
J gene: TRBJ1-2
CDR3 protein: CASSPMGGANYGYTF
CDR3 DNA: TGTGCCAGCAGCCCAATGGGGGGGGCTAACTATGGCTACACCTTC

clone size: NA
V gene: TRBV28
D gene: TRBD2
J gene: TRBJ2-3
CDR3 protein: CASSDHSGIGYTQYF
CDR3 DNA: TGTGCCAGCAGCGACCATAGCGGGATAGGATATACGCAGTATTTT

clone size: NA
V gene: TRBV11-3
D gene: TRBD2
J gene: TRBJ2-7
CDR3 protein: CASSFRGDEQYF
CDR3 DNA: TGTGCCAGCAGCTTTCGGGGGGACGAGCAGTACTTC

clone size: NA
V gene: TRBV6-5
D gene: NA
J gene: TRBJ2-7
CDR3 protein: CASRTPRHGEQYF
CDR3 DNA: TGTGCCAGCAGGACTCCACGCCACGGAGAGCAGTACTTC

clone size: NA
V gene: TRBV7-7
D gene: NA
J gene: TRBJ2-1
CDR3 protein: CASGEGTYNEQFF
CDR3 DNA: TGTGCTAGCGGAGAGGGAACCTACAATGAGCAGTTCTTC

clone size: NA
V gene: TRBV11-2
D gene: TRBD1
J gene: TRBJ2-4
CDR3 protein: CASSFDRADIQYF
CDR3 DNA: TGTGCCAGCAGCTTCGACAGGGCAGACATTCAGTACTTC

clone size: NA
V gene: TRBV7-9
D gene: TRBD2
J gene: TRBJ2-2
CDR3 protein: CASSPRRGSTGELFF
CDR3 DNA: TGTGCCAGCAGCCCCCGGCGGGGGAGTACCGGGGAGCTGTTTTTT

clone size: few
V gene: TRBV5-1
D gene: NA
J gene: TRBJ2-4
CDR3 protein: CASSLDLAAKNIQYF
CDR3 DNA: TGCGCCAGCAGCTTGGACTTAGCGGCCAAAAACATTCAGTACTTC

clone size: NA
V gene: TRBV27
D gene: NA
J gene: TRBJ2-7
CDR3 protein: CASSLSPLDSPFYEQYF
CDR3 DNA: TGTGCCAGCAGTTTATCTCCTCTGGACAGTCCTTTCTACGAGCAGTACTTC

clone size: NA
V gene: TRBV7-8
D gene: NA
J gene: TRBJ1-5
CDR3 protein: CASSLASLYSNQPQHF
CDR3 DNA: TGTGCCAGCAGCTTAGCGAGTCTTTATAGCAATCAGCCCCAGCATTTT

clone size: NA
V gene: TRBV11-2
D gene: NA
J gene: TRBJ1-2
CDR3 protein: CASSLTTDYGYTF
CDR3 DNA: TGTGCCAGCAGCTTGACGACAGACTATGGCTACACCTTC

clone size: NA
V gene: TRBV5-5
D gene: TRBD1
J gene: TRBJ1-2
CDR3 protein: CASTLPRGQGAFRYGYTF
CDR3 DNA: TGTGCCAGCACCTTACCCCGCGGACAGGGAGCTTTTCGTTATGGCTACACCTTC

clone size: NA
V gene: TRBV27
D gene: NA
J gene: TRBJ1-1
CDR3 protein: CASSLYGGPYEAFF
CDR3 DNA: TGTGCCAGCAGTTTATACGGGGGACCCTATGAAGCTTTCTTT

clone size: NA
V gene: TRBV9
D gene: NA
J gene: TRBJ1-2
CDR3 protein: CASNAGGGAGYGYTF
CDR3 DNA: TGTGCCAGCAACGCGGGAGGAGGGGCGGGCTATGGCTACACCTTC

clone size: once
V gene: TRBV5-1
D gene: TRBD2
J gene: TRBJ2-3
CDR3 protein: CASSLASGPTDTQYF
CDR3 DNA: TGCGCCAGCAGCTTGGCTAGCGGGCCCACAGATACGCAGTATTTT

clone size: NA
V gene: TRBV7-2
D gene: TRBD2
J gene: TRBJ2-5
CDR3 protein: CASSLVFGRAGETQYF
CDR3 DNA: TGTGCCAGCAGCTTAGTCTTCGGGAGGGCGGGAGAGACCCAGTACTTC

clone size: NA
V gene: TRBV7-6
D gene: NA
J gene: TRBJ2-1
CDR3 protein: CASSLGGIGSNEQFF
CDR3 DNA: TGTGCCAGCAGCTTAGGCGGGATAGGGTCCAATGAGCAGTTCTTC

clone size: NA
V gene: TRBV6-1
D gene: TRBD2
J gene: TRBJ2-7
CDR3 protein: CASRGLAGREQYF
CDR3 DNA: TGTGCCAGCAGAGGACTAGCGGGCCGGGAGCAGTACTTC

clone size: once
V gene: TRBV15
D gene: NA
J gene: TRBJ2-5
CDR3 protein: CATSSPGDQETQYF
CDR3 DNA: TGTGCCACCAGCAGCCCAGGGGACCAAGAGACCCAGTACTTC

clone size: once
V gene: TRBV2
D gene: NA
J gene: TRBJ2-2
CDR3 protein: CASKTNPNTGELFF
CDR3 DNA: TGTGCCAGCAAAACTAATCCGAACACCGGGGAGCTGTTTTTT

clone size: NA
V gene: TRBV6-1
D gene: NA
J gene: TRBJ1-2
CDR3 protein: CASFDRRGGYTF
CDR3 DNA: TGTGCCAGCTTTGATCGAAGGGGCGGCTACACCTTC

clone size: NA
V gene: TRBV25-1
D gene: TRBD1
J gene: TRBJ1-6
CDR3 protein: CASTGTGSSPLHF
CDR3 DNA: TGTGCCAGCACCGGGACAGGGAGTTCACCCCTCCACTTT

clone size: once
V gene: TRBV9
D gene: TRBD1
J gene: TRBJ1-2
CDR3 protein: CASSADQGENYGYTF
CDR3 DNA: TGTGCCAGCAGCGCCGATCAGGGGGAAAACTATGGCTACACCTTC

clone size: once
V gene: TRBV6-5
D gene: TRBD1
J gene: TRBJ1-1
CDR3 protein: CASSRGSGTEAFF
CDR3 DNA: TGTGCCAGCAGCAGGGGGTCGGGCACTGAAGCTTTCTTT

clone size: NA
V gene: TRBV20-1
D gene: NA
J gene: TRBJ2-1
CDR3 protein: CSAAVRNEQFF
CDR3 DNA: TGCAGTGCTGCCGTTCGGAATGAGCAGTTCTTC